This entry describes one T cell receptor (beta chain). There are 14 residues in the CDR3. The J segment lost 5 bases and the V segment lost 4 bases, leaving 4 bases of the junction unmatched. Germline V CDR1 and CDR2: SGHRS, YFSETQ. The authors reverse transcribed all of the isolated RNA, so sequencing captured expressed TCRB transcripts. Libraries were prepared by immunoSEQ multiplex PCR; TCRdb keeps only in-frame clonotypes and omits some of them. The data show about 150,000 clones, with approximately 52% seen just once and under 0.5% held by the top ten. This sample was taken from a study of beta chain features in type 1 diabetes. Study details: Patients did not differ from healthy donors in age, gender or cell yield.

CD45RO/CCR7/CD25/CD127/CD95/CD27 separated CD4+ naive, central memory, regulatory and stem cell-like memory cells by sorting. The TCR sequence derives from a man aged 18-30 years in good health. Sequenced input: Tregs from blood. V and J are TRBV5-1 and TRBJ2-5; 11 nucleotides agree with TRBD1. CDR3 sequence (DNA): TGCGCCAGCAGCCCCGGGACAGGGGGGGAGACCCAGTACTTC. Amino acids: CASSPGTGGETQYF.